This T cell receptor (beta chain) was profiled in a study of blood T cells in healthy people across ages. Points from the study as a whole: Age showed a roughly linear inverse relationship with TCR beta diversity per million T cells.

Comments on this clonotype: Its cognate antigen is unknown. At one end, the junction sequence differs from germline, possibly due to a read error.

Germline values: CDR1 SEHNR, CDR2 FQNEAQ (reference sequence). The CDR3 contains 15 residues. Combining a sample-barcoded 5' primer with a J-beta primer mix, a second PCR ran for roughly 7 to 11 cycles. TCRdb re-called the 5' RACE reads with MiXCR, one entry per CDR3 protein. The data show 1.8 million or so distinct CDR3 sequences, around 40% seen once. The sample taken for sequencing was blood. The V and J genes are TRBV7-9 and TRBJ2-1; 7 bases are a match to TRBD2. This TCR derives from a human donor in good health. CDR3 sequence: CASSLGTSYGNERFF. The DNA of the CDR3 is TGTGCCAGCAGCTTAGGGACTAGTTACGGCAATGAGCGGTTCTTC.